This T cell receptor beta chain is drawn from a study of cytomegalovirus exposure and HLA in healthy donors. Study at large: From about 200 million T cells, an earlier analysis saw roughly 110 million unique TCR beta sequences.

The germline V and J ends were trimmed by 0 bases and 5 bases, with 16 bases remaining between them. Per germline, CDR1 LGHNT and CDR2 FRNRAP. The CDR3 loop spans 16 amino acids. Study results and limitations: In a later analysis, HLA-associated beta chains showed higher expansion and lower generation probabilities than comparable chains. In an earlier analysis, most TCR beta V segments were productive about 87% or about 30% of the time.

Primers: 60 Vbeta forward and 13 Jbeta reverse. Profiling relied on immunoSEQ multiplex PCR, and the TCRdb table lists in-frame clones only, not all of them. The table lists more than 75,000 clones, over 80% of them singletons. As to this clone: Its matching antigen is unknown.

V is TRBV12-5 and J is TRBJ1-1; D may be TRBD1 (6 bases). The sequence was collected from a young man in good health and CMV-seronegative. Sequenced material: PBMCs. CDR3 residues: CASGLVYEGGKTEAFF. Written as DNA, the CDR3 is TGTGCTAGTGGTTTGGTATACGAGGGGGGGAAGACTGAAGCTTTCTTT.